These 28 T cell receptor beta chains came from one sample sequenced in a study of T cells and Merkel cell carcinoma outcomes. Assay: immunoSEQ multiplex PCR; the TCRdb copy retains only in-frame clones and omits some. Of over 15,000 clones in the sample, over 70% are singletons; the top ten hold less than 9.5%. Source material: tumor tissue from Merkel cell carcinoma. These receptors were collected from a human donor with Merkel cell carcinoma.

The chain recombines TRBV2 with TRBJ1-2, with 7 bases that match TRBD1. This CDR3 spans 16 amino acids. V dropped 3 bases and J dropped 4; count of bases not matched to a gene: 11. Looked up from germline, CDR1 is SNHLY and CDR2 is FYNNEI. The CDR3 here is CASSDDRAIRGYGYTF. CDR3 in DNA: TGTGCCAGCAGTGACGACAGGGCCATAAGGGGCTATGGCTACACCTTC.

This clone appeared once. The CDR3 protein is CASSEEIGEDTEAFF. In nucleotides, the CDR3 is TGTGCCAGCAGTGAAGAGATCGGGGAAGACACTGAAGCTTTCTTT. The chain couples TRBV25-1 to TRBJ1-1; D gene unclear. The CDR3 totals 15 residues. Germline V gives CDR1 MGHDK, CDR2 SYGVNS. Trimming pared 2 bases from V and 3 bases from J, leaving 13 bases between.

The chain combines TRBV5-1 with TRBJ1-6; unclear D gene. CDR3 length: 16 residues. V was pared by 4 bases and J by 5 bases, with 16 bases between. CDR1 and CDR2 (germline): SGHRS, YFSETQ. CDR3 nucleotide sequence: TGCGCCAGCAGCCCGGTCCCCAGCCTAGATAATTCACCCCTCCACTTT. Encoded protein: CASSPVPSLDNSPLHF.

This rearrangement joins TRBV4-1 to TRBJ1-6; D not certain. The CDR3 has 13 residues. V shed 1 base and J shed 10 bases, with 8 bases lying between them. Per the germline V gene, CDR1 is MGHRA and CDR2 is YSYEKL. The chain's CDR3 is CASSQGLTSPLHF. The CDR3 region has the DNA TGCGCCAGCAGCCAAGGTTTAACCTCACCCCTCCACTTT.

DNA for the CDR3: TGTGCCAGCAGTTACTCACGGGCTTACAATGAGCAGTTCTTC. It codes for CASSYSRAYNEQFF. The V call is TRBV6-5, the J call TRBJ2-1, with D hard to call. This CDR3 spans 14 amino acids. V was pared by 0 bases and J by 4 bases, with 7 bases between. Germline values: CDR1 MNHEY, CDR2 SVGAGI.

The genes are TRBV11-2 and TRBJ2-7, with D perhaps matching TRBD1 (6 bases). The germline V gene encodes CDR1 SGHAT and CDR2 FQNNGV. This CDR3 spans 13 amino acids. Trimming took 5 bases from V and 2 from J, leaving 10 bases between them. The CDR3: CASSKTGTYEQYF. The CDR3 DNA reads TGTGCCAGCAGCAAGACAGGTACCTACGAGCAGTACTTC.

The rearrangement uses TRBV4-1 and TRBJ2-1; TRBD2 matches at 12 bases. V lost 6 bases and J lost 6; bases outside the gene matches: 9. CDR1 is MGHRA and CDR2 is YSYEKL in the germline V gene. The CDR3 runs to 16 residues. The CDR3 DNA follows: TGCGCCAGCAGTCCGACTAGCGGGAGTGACGGCAATGAGCAGTTCTTC. Its translation: CASSPTSGSDGNEQFF.

The V call is TRBV2, the J call TRBJ2-3; the D is unclear. Germline lookup yields CDR1 SNHLY and CDR2 FYNNEI. CDR3 size: 13 residues. V dropped 4 bases and J dropped 2 bases, with 7 bases sitting between them. The CDR3 loop is CASSARATDTQYF. The DNA for the CDR3 is TGTGCCAGCAGTGCCAGAGCCACAGATACGCAGTATTTT.

The chain employs TRBV2 and TRBJ1-1; D gene unclear. This CDR3 comprises 11 residues. With 7 bases removed from V and 0 bases from J, the gap between germline ends came to 3 bases. Looked up from germline, CDR1 is SNHLY and CDR2 is FYNNEI. DNA for the CDR3: TGTGCCAGCAACCTGAACACTGAAGCTTTCTTT. This translates into CASNLNTEAFF.

The gene calls are TRBV18 and TRBJ1-6; no definite D call. The length of the CDR3 is 16 residues. The germline CDR1 and CDR2 sequences are KGHSH and LQKENI. V lost 6 bases and J 5 bases, leaving 17 bases between the germline ends. CDR3 loop: CASSISGQSNNSPLHF. The CDR3 DNA follows: TGTGCCAGCTCTATATCGGGTCAGTCCAATAATTCACCCCTCCACTTT.

The rearrangement joins TRBV11-2 to TRBJ2-1; D may be TRBD2 (6 bases). CDR1 and CDR2 from the germline V gene are SGHAT and FQNNGV. V dropped 1 base and J dropped 4 bases, with 23 bases sitting between them. CDR3 length equals 19 residues. The CDR3 region is CASSLVNLVGGEVYNEQFF. The CDR3 region has the DNA TGTGCCAGCAGCTTAGTTAATTTGGTCGGGGGAGAGGTTTACAATGAGCAGTTCTTC.

This chain joins TRBV30 and TRBJ1-2; the match to TRBD1 covers 9 bases. Germline V CDR1 and CDR2: GTSNPN, SVGIG (reference sequence). After removal of 7 bases from V and 6 bases from J, the junction contained 12 bases not matched to a gene. This CDR3 comprises 14 residues. The CDR3 loop is CASKIPRDRDGYTF. The CDR3 region has the DNA TGTGCCTCGAAAATCCCCCGGGACAGGGATGGCTACACCTTC. Together with reference TRBV30 and TRBJ1-2, the CDR3 gives the full variable domain: SQTIHQWPATLVQPVGSPLSLECTVEGTSNPNLYWYRQAAGRGLQLLFYSVGIGQISSEVPQNLSASRPQDRQFILSSKKLLLSDSGFYLCASKIPRDRDGYTFGSGTRLTVV.

The J gene is TRBJ1-4, the V gene TRBV5-6, with D unresolved. Germline V gene lookup returns CDR1 SGHDT and CDR2 YYEEEE. This CDR3 comprises 18 residues. The V end was cut by 3 bases, the J end by 1 base, with 19 bases between. In nucleotides, the CDR3 is TGTGCCAGCAGCTCTTATACCCGGCCTGACGGAACTAATGAAAAACTGTTTTTT. Translation: CASSSYTRPDGTNEKLFF.

The chain is built from TRBV2 and TRBJ1-3; 7 bases are shared with TRBD1. CDR1 and CDR2 from the germline V gene are SNHLY and FYNNEI. CDR3 length: 14 residues. V lost 6 bases and J lost 2; bases outside the gene matches: 4. DNA of the CDR3: TGTGCCAGCAGACCAGGACAGGCTGGAAACACCATATATTTT. Residues: CASRPGQAGNTIYF.

The V gene is TRBV5-1, the J gene TRBJ2-3, with unresolved D. CDR1 is SGHRS, CDR2 YFSETQ, per germline. Trimming took off 4 bases at V and 11 bases at J, with 20 bases between the two ends. The CDR3 loop spans 14 amino acids. CDR3 region: CASSVVSVAVLQYF. The CDR3 nucleotides are TGCGCCAGCAGCGTAGTGTCCGTAGCCGTCCTGCAGTATTTT.

V is TRBV30 and J is TRBJ2-7; 8 bases fit TRBD2. The CDR3 spans 12 residues. In germline, CDR1 is GTSNPN, CDR2 SVGIG (reference sequence). Trimming cost V 6 bases and J 6 bases; bases outside gene matches: 7. This CDR3 is CACTRGGREQYF. CDR3 coding DNA: TGTGCCTGCACCCGCGGGGGGCGCGAGCAGTACTTC.

This clone was detected a few times. The rearrangement links TRBV20-1 to TRBJ2-7; D perhaps matches TRBD2 (5 bases). Trimming stripped 2 bases from V and 3 bases from J, with 5 bases between. Germline CDR1 is DFQATT and CDR2 is SNEGSKA (reference sequence). CDR3 length: 11 residues. The CDR3 DNA reads as TGCAGTGCTAGAACTAGCTACGAGCAGTACTTC. It codes for CSARTSYEQYF.

This clone appeared a single time. The V and J genes are TRBV19 and TRBJ1-1; the D is unclear. CDR1 and CDR2 from the germline V gene are LNHDA and SQIVND (reference sequence). V was trimmed by 5 bases and J by 1 base, leaving 17 bases between them. The CDR3 runs 16 residues. The CDR3 region has the DNA TGTGCCAGTAGTCGGCACCTTAGGCAGAGGAACACTGAAGCTTTCTTT. Amino acid sequence: CASSRHLRQRNTEAFF.

The V gene is TRBV2, the J gene TRBJ1-5; a weak D match, TRBD1 (5 bases). Germline V gene lookup returns CDR1 SNHLY and CDR2 FYNNEI. V was shortened by 6 bases and J by 0 bases, with 6 bases between the two germline ends. CDR3 length: 13 amino acids. CDR3: CASRQVSNQPQHF. CDR3 nucleotide sequence: TGTGCCAGCAGACAGGTTAGCAATCAGCCCCAGCATTTT.

The genes are TRBV5-1 and TRBJ1-3; D call uncertain. CDR1 and CDR2 from the germline V gene are SGHRS and YFSETQ. This CDR3 comprises 15 residues. Trimming removed 0 bases at V and 0 bases at J, with 7 bases between. The DNA of the CDR3 is TGCGCCAGCAGCTTGGACCTGAGCTCTGGAAACACCATATATTTT. Amino acids: CASSLDLSSGNTIYF.

The chain is built from TRBV4-2 and TRBJ2-1; D gene uncertain. V dropped 2 bases and J dropped 3 bases, with 17 bases sitting between them. The CDR3 totals 17 residues. Germline loops: CDR1 LGHNA, CDR2 YNFKEQ. Written as DNA, the CDR3 is TGTGCCAGCAGCCAAAGAGTTGGGCGGAAGGGCTACAATGAGCAGTTCTTC. This sequence encodes CASSQRVGRKGYNEQFF.

The chain couples TRBV5-1 to TRBJ2-1; a possible D gene is TRBD2 (5 bases). Looked up from germline, CDR1 is SGHRS and CDR2 is YFSETQ. The CDR3 spans 13 residues. Trimming shortened V by 0 bases and J by 5 bases, and 6 bases separated the two germline ends. CDR3 in DNA: TGCGCCAGCAGCTTGGCCGGGAACAATGAGCAGTTCTTC. Translated: CASSLAGNNEQFF.

The rearrangement uses TRBV5-5 and TRBJ1-2; tentatively, D is TRBD1 (6 bases). This CDR3 spans 12 amino acids. CDR1 is SGHKS and CDR2 is YYEKEE in the germline V gene (reference sequence). V shed 5 bases and J shed 4 bases, with 9 bases lying between them. The CDR3 bases are TGTGCCAGCAGAGGGGGGGGCTATGGCTACACCTTC. It specifies CASRGGGYGYTF. The complete variable domain, with remaining parts taken from reference TRBV5-5 and TRBJ1-2, reads DAGVTQSPTHLIKTRGQQVTLRCSPISGHKSVSWYQQVLGQGPQFIFQYYEKEERGRGNFPDRFSARQFPNYSSELNVNALLLGDSALYLCASRGGGYGYTFGSGTRLTVV.

This chain joins TRBV28 and TRBJ1-1, with a tentative D call TRBD1 (5 bases). CDR1 MDHEN and CDR2 SYDVKM come from the germline V gene. The CDR3 runs 13 residues. Trimming took 1 base from V and 12 from J, leaving 15 bases between them. DNA of the CDR3: TGTGCCAGCAGTTTATCTCCAGGGATCATACCTTTCTTT. Its translation: CASSLSPGIIPFF. Full variable domain (outside the CDR3, taken from reference TRBV28 and TRBJ1-1): DVKVTQSSRYLVKRTGEKVFLECVQDMDHENMFWYRQDPGLGLRLIYFSYDVKMKEKGDIPEGYSVSREKKERFSLILESASTNQTSMYLCASSLSPGIIPFFGQGTRLTVV.

The rearrangement links TRBV4-2 to TRBJ2-5, with a weak D call TRBD2 (6 bases). V was shortened by 1 base and J by 3 bases, with 9 bases between the two germline ends. Germline V lookup: CDR1 LGHNA, CDR2 YNFKEQ. This CDR3 has 14 residues. CDR3 protein: CASSQGEREETQYF. The CDR3 DNA follows: TGTGCCAGCAGCCAAGGAGAGCGGGAAGAGACCCAGTACTTC.

This clone was seen just once. The chain combines TRBV19 with TRBJ1-5; tentatively, D is TRBD1 (6 bases). The CDR3 length is 14 residues. Trimming pared 9 bases from V and 2 bases from J, leaving 14 bases between. CDR1 and CDR2 (germline): LNHDA, SQIVND (reference sequence). The CDR3 loop reads CASATGTGNQPQHF. The CDR3 DNA reads as TGTGCCAGCGCGACAGGAACCGGCAATCAGCCCCAGCATTTT. The full variable domain, with the rest looked up from reference TRBV19 and TRBJ1-5, is DGGITQSPKYLFRKEGQNVTLSCEQNLNHDAMYWYRQDPGQGLRLIYYSQIVNDFQKGDIAEGYSVSREKKESFPLTVTSAQKNPTAFYLCASATGTGNQPQHFGDGTRLSIL.

The rearrangement uses TRBV5-4 and TRBJ2-4; tentatively, D is TRBD1 (5 bases). This CDR3 is built from 14 residues. The ends were cut back, 2 bases at V and 6 bases at J, with 12 bases in the middle. CDR1 and CDR2 (germline): SGHNT, YYREEE (reference sequence). DNA for the CDR3: TGTGCCAGCAGCTTACAGGAGTGGGGAAACATTCAGTACTTC. The encoded protein is CASSLQEWGNIQYF. Drawing the rest from reference TRBV5-4 and TRBJ2-4, the complete variable domain is ETGVTQSPTHLIKTRGQQVTLRCSSQSGHNTVSWYQQALGQGPQFIFQYYREEENGRGNFPPRFSGLQFPNYSSELNVNALELDDSALYLCASSLQEWGNIQYFGAGTRLSVL.

The chain carries TRBV6-1 and TRBJ1-1, with D possibly being TRBD1 (5 bases). The CDR3 is 14 residues long. V was shortened by 0 bases and J by 5 bases, with 10 bases between the two germline ends. Per the germline V gene, CDR1 is MNHNS and CDR2 is SASEGT. This CDR3 reads CASSEAWDQTEAFF. In DNA, the CDR3 is TGTGCCAGCAGTGAAGCGTGGGACCAAACTGAAGCTTTCTTT.